One sample yielded the 23 T cell receptor beta chains listed below, sequenced in a study of blood T cell repertoires in COVID-19. Assay: immunoSEQ multiplex PCR; the TCRdb copy retains only in-frame clones and omits some. This repertoire shows approximately 450,000 clones, about 85% found once; its top ten account for roughly 1.8%. Sample: PBMCs or T cells enriched from blood (not recorded which). The source is a woman younger than 35 with acute COVID-19.

The chain couples TRBV7-8 to TRBJ2-3, with a weak D call TRBD1 (6 bases). The CDR3 loop spans 14 amino acids. Germline CDR1 and CDR2: SGHVS and FQNEAQ. Trimming removed 5 bases from V and 4 bases from J, with 13 bases in between. CDR3 sequence reads: CASSVNRVSDTQYF. The CDR3 nucleotides read TGTGCCAGCAGCGTCAACAGGGTATCAGATACGCAGTATTTT. Based on the CDR3 plus reference TRBV7-8 and TRBJ2-3, the full variable domain is GAGVSQSPRYKVAKRGQDVALRCDPISGHVSLFWYQQALGQGPEFLTYFQNEAQLDKSGLPSDRFFAERPEGSVSTLKIQRTQQEDSAVYLCASSVNRVSDTQYFGPGTRLTVL.

The chain is built from TRBV3-1 (or the pseudogene TRBV3-2) and TRBJ1-6; a possible D gene is TRBD1 (5 bases). This CDR3 is 14 amino acids long. The V gene lost 1 base and the J gene lost 9 bases, with 10 bases spanning the gap. CDR1 and CDR2 (germline): LGHDT, YNNKEL (reference sequence). The CDR3, as DNA: TGTGCCAGCAGCCAAGGACAGTCCGCTTCACCCCTCCACTTT. This translates into CASSQGQSASPLHF.

This clone was recorded once. The gene calls are TRBV7-8 and TRBJ1-4; perhaps TRBD1 as D (6 bases). V was clipped by 6 bases and J by 5 bases, with 16 bases between them. CDR1 is SGHVS and CDR2 is FQNEAQ in the germline V gene. The CDR3 sequence is 15 residues long. The CDR3 sequence: CASSKPGHQNEKLFF. Here the CDR3 DNA reads TGTGCCAGCAGTAAGCCGGGACACCAGAATGAAAAACTGTTTTTT.

The chain carries TRBV2 and TRBJ1-2; D is undetermined. The V and J ends lost 0 bases and 6 bases respectively, with 11 bases between them. CDR3 length: 14 residues. CDR1 and CDR2 from the germline V gene are SNHLY and FYNNEI. Written as DNA, the CDR3 is TGTGCCAGCAGTGAAGCGCCCGGAGGTCATGGCTACACCTTC. Its translation is CASSEAPGGHGYTF.

This chain links TRBV19 with TRBJ2-4, with D possibly matching TRBD1 (5 bases). CDR3 length: 16 amino acids. V shed 5 bases and J shed 3 bases, with 17 bases lying between them. Germline values: CDR1 LNHDA, CDR2 SQIVND (reference sequence). CDR3 residues: CASSPQGIWDKNIQYF. The CDR3 nucleotides read TGTGCCAGTAGTCCTCAGGGTATCTGGGACAAAAACATTCAGTACTTC.

The chain uses TRBV20-1 and TRBJ2-5, with a possible D match to TRBD2 (5 bases). The CDR3 sequence is 13 residues long. Germline V gene data show CDR1 as DFQATT and CDR2 as SNEGSKA (reference sequence). The V and J ends lost 3 bases and 1 base respectively, with 9 bases between them. The CDR3 nucleotides read TGCAGTGCTAGTGGGAGCATCCAAGAGACCCAGTACTTC. Translated, it gives CSASGSIQETQYF.

V gene TRBV6-5 combines with J gene TRBJ2-7, with a possible D match to TRBD1 (6 bases). Between the trimmed V and J ends, which lost 10 bases and 3 bases, there was a span of 19 bases. This CDR3 has 14 residues. The germline gives CDR1 MNHEY, CDR2 SVGAGI. The CDR3 loop reads CATYPGQPIYEQYF. In DNA form, the CDR3 reads TGTGCCACCTACCCCGGACAGCCGATCTACGAGCAGTACTTC.

This sequence joins TRBV28 and TRBJ2-7; 9 bases are shared with TRBD1. The CDR3 extends over 15 amino acids. V lost 6 bases and J lost 2; bases outside the gene matches: 8. Germline-derived CDR1 and CDR2 are MDHEN and SYDVKM. The CDR3 loop is CASSIPGTGPYEQYF. DNA of the CDR3: TGTGCCAGCAGCATCCCCGGGACAGGGCCCTACGAGCAGTACTTC.

The chain links TRBV3-1 (or the pseudogene TRBV3-2) to TRBJ2-3; D is possibly TRBD2 (6 bases). CDR1 and CDR2 (germline): LGHDT, YNNKEL (reference sequence). Trimming took off 0 bases at V and 4 bases at J, with 14 bases between the two ends. The CDR3 contains 16 residues. CDR3 sequence: CASSQDRRGVADTQYF. DNA of the CDR3: TGTGCCAGCAGCCAAGATCGGCGGGGCGTAGCAGATACGCAGTATTTT.

V and J are TRBV11-2 and TRBJ1-1, with D possibly TRBD1 on 5 matching bases. CDR3 length: 16 amino acids. Trimming took off 5 bases at V and 0 bases at J, with 16 bases between the two ends. Germline loops: CDR1 SGHAT, CDR2 FQNNGV. CDR3 region: CASSQQPRQMNTEAFF. DNA for the CDR3: TGTGCCAGCAGCCAACAGCCCCGACAGATGAACACTGAAGCTTTCTTT.

The rearrangement uses TRBV10-3 and TRBJ2-2; tentatively, D is TRBD1 (6 bases). The V and J ends lost 9 bases and 3 bases respectively, with 14 bases between them. Germline V gives CDR1 ENHRY, CDR2 SYGVKD. This CDR3 has 14 residues. The CDR3 loop is CAMTGTLYTGELFF. The DNA for the CDR3 is TGTGCCATGACCGGGACACTTTACACCGGGGAGCTGTTTTTT.

This chain uses TRBV6-5 with TRBJ2-3, with 10 bases lining up with TRBD2. After removal of 8 bases from V and 3 bases from J, the junction contained 5 bases not matched to a gene. CDR1 is MNHEY, CDR2 SVGAGI, per germline. The CDR3 is 14 residues long. For the CDR3, the DNA is TGTGCCAGCTCTGAGACTAGCGGGACAGATACGCAGTATTTT. It yields the protein CASSETSGTDTQYF.

The sample holds a few counts of this clone. The rearrangement links TRBV11-2 to TRBJ1-3, with unresolved D. The CDR3 is made up of 15 amino acids. Germline loops: CDR1 SGHAT, CDR2 FQNNGV. Trimming took 2 bases from V and 5 from J, leaving 13 bases between them. The CDR3 reads CASSLTGDGRNTIYF. The DNA for the CDR3 is TGTGCCAGCAGCTTAACCGGGGATGGAAGAAACACCATATATTTT.

V and J are TRBV27 and TRBJ1-6, with TRBD1 as a possible D gene (6 bases). Germline V lookup: CDR1 MNHEY, CDR2 SMNVEV (reference sequence). The CDR3 contains 16 residues. Trimming took 1 base from V and 9 from J, leaving 16 bases between them. The CDR3 nucleotides are TGTGCCAGCAGTTTATTTCGGACAGTTGGCATTTCACCCCTCCACTTT. This translates into CASSLFRTVGISPLHF.

The rearrangement joins TRBV5-1 to TRBJ2-7; D not resolved. The germline V gene has CDR1 SGHRS and CDR2 YFSETQ. The CDR3 spans 13 residues. Between the trimmed V and J ends, which lost 2 bases and 2 bases, there was a span of 8 bases. CDR3 sequence reads: CASSLSETYEQYF. CDR3 sequence (DNA): TGCGCCAGCAGCTTAAGCGAGACCTACGAGCAGTACTTC. Full variable domain (missing parts from reference TRBV5-1 and TRBJ2-7): KAGVTQTPRYLIKTRGQQVTLSCSPISGHRSVSWYQQTPGQGLQFLFEYFSETQRNKGNFPGRFSGRQFSNSRSEMNVSTLELGDSALYLCASSLSETYEQYFGPGTRLTVT.

The CDR3 loop reads CASSLVSGATQETQYF. The CDR3, as DNA: TGTGCCAGCAGCTTAGTTAGCGGGGCTACTCAAGAGACCCAGTACTTC. The V call is TRBV7-2, the J call TRBJ2-5; 8 bases fit TRBD2. From germline, CDR1 is SGHTA and CDR2 FQGNSA. The CDR3 length is 16 residues. V was clipped by 1 base and J by 2 bases; unmatched bases: 6.

The CDR3 here is CASSQGQRGGMETQYF. CDR3 nucleotides: TGTGCCAGCAGCCAAGGGCAGCGGGGGGGCATGGAGACCCAGTACTTC. The chain combines TRBV3-1 (or the pseudogene TRBV3-2) with TRBJ2-5; TRBD2 agrees at 10 bases. V lost 1 base and J lost 5; bases outside the gene matches: 7. Per germline, CDR1 LGHDT and CDR2 YNNKEL (reference sequence). CDR3 length: 16 amino acids.

The chain is built from TRBV2 and TRBJ1-3; possible D gene TRBD1, 5 bases. Trimming removed 6 bases from V and 0 bases from J, with 9 bases in between. The CDR3 is 14 residues long. CDR1 is SNHLY and CDR2 is FYNNEI in the germline V gene. The CDR3 protein is CASRDGHSGNTIYF. The DNA of the CDR3 is TGTGCCAGCAGAGACGGACACTCTGGAAACACCATATATTTT. Together with reference TRBV2 and TRBJ1-3, the CDR3 gives the full variable domain: EPEVTQTPSHQVTQMGQEVILRCVPISNHLYFYWYRQILGQKVEFLVSFYNNEISEKSEIFDDQFSVERPDGSNFTLKIRSTKLEDSAMYFCASRDGHSGNTIYFGEGSWLTVV.

This rearrangement joins TRBV18 to TRBJ2-2; a weak D match, TRBD2 (6 bases). The V and J ends lost 3 bases and 3 bases respectively, with 14 bases between them. Germline CDR1 reads KGHSH; CDR2 reads LQKENI. The length of the CDR3 is 16 residues. CDR3 DNA sequence: TGTGCCAGCTCACCTGCGGGACTCTATGACACCGGGGAGCTGTTTTTT. This gives the protein CASSPAGLYDTGELFF. Full variable domain (remainder filled in from reference TRBV18 and TRBJ2-2): NAGVMQNPRHLVRRRGQEARLRCSPMKGHSHVYWYRQLPEEGLKFMVYLQKENIIDESGMPKERFSAEFPKEGPSILRIQQVVRGDSAAYFCASSPAGLYDTGELFFGEGSRLTVL.

CDR3 in amino acids: CASSLGTRNEQFF. The CDR3 DNA follows: TGTGCCAGCAGCTTAGGGACTCGGAATGAGCAGTTCTTC. The chain is built from TRBV7-3 and TRBJ2-1, with a tentative D call TRBD2 (6 bases). The length of the CDR3 is 13 residues. Germline V gene lookup returns CDR1 SGHTA and CDR2 FQGTGA. Trimming shortened V by 2 bases and J by 7 bases, and 9 bases separated the two germline ends.

V gene TRBV5-6 combines with J gene TRBJ2-7; tentatively, D is TRBD1 (6 bases). Germline V gene data show CDR1 as SGHDT and CDR2 as YYEEEE. The CDR3 is 17 residues long. The V end was cut by 2 bases, the J end by 0 bases, with 18 bases between. The DNA of the CDR3 is TGTGCCAGCAGCTTAGGTTACAGGGCTACTTTCTCCTACGAGCAGTACTTC. It yields the protein CASSLGYRATFSYEQYF. Supplemented by reference TRBV5-6 and TRBJ2-7, the full variable domain reads DAGVTQSPTHLIKTRGQQVTLRCSPKSGHDTVSWYQQALGQGPQFIFQYYEEEERQRGNFPDRFSGHQFPNYSSELNVNALLLGDSALYLCASSLGYRATFSYEQYFGPGTRLTVT.

The gene calls are TRBV4-3 and TRBJ2-5; D perhaps matches TRBD2 (6 bases). The germline gives CDR1 LGHNA, CDR2 YSLEER. This CDR3 is 15 amino acids long. V was clipped by 0 bases and J by 1 base, with 9 bases between them. The CDR3 nucleotides are TGCGCCAGCAGCCAAGATTTAGCGGCCCAAGAGACCCAGTACTTC. This encodes CASSQDLAAQETQYF.

V is TRBV27 and J is TRBJ2-3; 7 bases align to TRBD1. Germline V CDR1 and CDR2: MNHEY, SMNVEV (reference sequence). J lost 3 bases, V lost 3 bases, and 6 bases had no gene match. The length of the CDR3 is 15 residues. The CDR3 sequence is CASSFYRGMTDTQYF. The CDR3 coding sequence is TGTGCCAGCAGTTTTTACAGGGGAATGACAGATACGCAGTATTTT.